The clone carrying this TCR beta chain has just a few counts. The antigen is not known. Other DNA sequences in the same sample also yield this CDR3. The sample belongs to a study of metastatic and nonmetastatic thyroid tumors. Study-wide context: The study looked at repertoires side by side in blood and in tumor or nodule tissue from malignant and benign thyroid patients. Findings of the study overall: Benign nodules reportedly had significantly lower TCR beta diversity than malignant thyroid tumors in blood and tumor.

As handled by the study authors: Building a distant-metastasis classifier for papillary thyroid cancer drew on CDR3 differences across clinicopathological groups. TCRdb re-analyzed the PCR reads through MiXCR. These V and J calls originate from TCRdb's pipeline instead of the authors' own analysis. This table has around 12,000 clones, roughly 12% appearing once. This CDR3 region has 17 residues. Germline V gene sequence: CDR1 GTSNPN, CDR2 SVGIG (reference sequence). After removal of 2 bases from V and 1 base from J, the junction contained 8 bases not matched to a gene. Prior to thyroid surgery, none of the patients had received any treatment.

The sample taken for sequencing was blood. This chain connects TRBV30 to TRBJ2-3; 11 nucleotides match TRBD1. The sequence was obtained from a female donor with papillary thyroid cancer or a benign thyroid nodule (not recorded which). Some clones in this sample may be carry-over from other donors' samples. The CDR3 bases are TGTGCCTGGAGTCTAGCCTCGGGACAGGGGGGCACAGATACGCAGTATTTT. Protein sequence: CAWSLASGQGGTDTQYF.